This T cell receptor (beta chain) stems from a study of T cells after yellow fever vaccination. There are a few counts of this clonotype. Each CDR3 protein is one row after TCRdb ran MiXCR on the 5' RACE reads. The sample lists over 45,000 distinct CDR3 sequences; around 6.5% were seen once. The germline V gene has CDR1 SGHTA and CDR2 FQGNSA. Trimming took 5 bases from V and 6 from J, leaving 16 bases between them. The CDR3 length is 14 residues. This receptor was obtained from a man in his late teens or twenties who received the YFV17D yellow fever vaccine. This chain uses TRBV7-2 with TRBJ1-2, with a possible D match to TRBD1 (5 bases). Sequenced material: CD8+ T cells sorted from PBMCs, taken on the day of the first yellow fever vaccination. The CDR3 DNA is TGTGCCAGCAGCCCCCCCGGCGTGGACAATGGCTACACCTTC. This gives the protein CASSPPGVDNGYTF.